This is a list of T cell receptor beta chains from one sample in a study of OX40 agonist ivuxolimab in advanced cancers. Sequencing used immunoSEQ multiplex PCR; TCRdb keeps in-frame clones, though not all of them. Of some 69,000 clones in the sample, 70% to 90% were seen once. The specimen was CD4+ or CD8+ T cells sorted from blood, collected in a trial of the OX40 agonist ivuxolimab. These receptors were collected from an adult with an advanced solid tumor such as melanoma, head and neck, liver or kidney cancer. CDR3s leave out the opening cysteine and the closing phenylalanine or tryptophan. Some rows mark clone size as missing; the rest say once, few, many or name a class of expanded clone.

>NA|TRBV27
ASSPGHNQPQH
>NA|TRBV9
ASSGRSEQF
>NA|TRBV5-1
ASSPRGGLNYGYT
>NA|TRBV2
ASISQGGEQY
>NA|TRBV9
ASSGGLGHNEQF
>NA|TRBV2
ASSPMSSTEAF
>once|TRBV5-1
ASSLDGVSGNTIY
>once|TRBV2
ASSEGDRGRYEQF
>once|TRBV10-3
AIRTTDTQY
>NA|TRBV11-1
ASSGTEVSEAF
>NA|TRBV29-1
SVDSQGSEQF
>once|TRBV5-4
ASSWTNSYEQY
>NA|TRBV6-5
ASTETGVSDTQY
>NA|TRBV5-6
ASSYLGTSHHNEQF
>NA|TRBV11-3
ASSSTDREGEQY
>NA|TRBV6-1
ASSRDRGIGQPQH
>NA|TRBV5-1
ASSLATSAGTDTQY
>NA|TRBV5-1
ASSSDRPATEAF
>NA|TRBV19
ASRPQGYNEQF
>NA|TRBV2
ASSPTRGGREETQY
>NA|TRBV2
ASSERRGGDTQY
>NA|TRBV4-2
ASSQAITSEGEAF